This T cell receptor beta chain derives from a study of blood T cells in healthy people across ages. Study observations and caveats: Among T cells, TCR beta diversity per million cells dropped roughly linearly as age rose.

Comments on this clonotype: Its antigen is unidentified.

A second PCR, run for about 7 to 11 cycles, used a sample-barcoded 5' primer plus a J-beta primer mix. TCRdb ran MiXCR on the 5' RACE reads and lists one entry per CDR3 protein. The sample holds 780,000 or so distinct CDR3 sequences, about 56% seen once. Trimming stripped 6 bases from V and 2 bases from J, with 13 bases between. The CDR3 has 14 amino acids. CDR1 is MNHEY and CDR2 is SVGAGI in the germline V gene. The receptor was derived from a man in his forties in good health. The sample taken for sequencing was blood. The chain carries TRBV6-5 and TRBJ1-1; tentative D call: TRBD1 (5 bases). The CDR3 region is CASRRPGPNTEAFF. In DNA form, the CDR3 reads TGTGCCAGCAGGCGACCGGGGCCTAACACTGAAGCTTTCTTT.